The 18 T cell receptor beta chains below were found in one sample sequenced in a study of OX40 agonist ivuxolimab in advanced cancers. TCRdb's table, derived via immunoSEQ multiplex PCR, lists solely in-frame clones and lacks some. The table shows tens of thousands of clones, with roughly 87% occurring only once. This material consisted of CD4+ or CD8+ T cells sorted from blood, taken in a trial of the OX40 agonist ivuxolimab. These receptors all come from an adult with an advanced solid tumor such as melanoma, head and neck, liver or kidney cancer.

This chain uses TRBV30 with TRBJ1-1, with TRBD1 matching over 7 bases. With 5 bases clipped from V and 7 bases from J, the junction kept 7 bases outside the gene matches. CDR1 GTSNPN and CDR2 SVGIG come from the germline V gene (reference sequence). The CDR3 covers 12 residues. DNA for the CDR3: TGTGCCTGGCGACAGGGTGGGGGTGAAGCTTTCTTT. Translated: CAWRQGGGEAFF.

The CDR3 here is CASSRDSFSYNEQFF. The CDR3 DNA follows: TGTGCCAGCAGCAGGGACAGCTTCTCCTACAATGAGCAGTTCTTC. The chain carries TRBV6-5 and TRBJ2-1; 7 bases align to TRBD1. The germline CDR1 and CDR2 sequences are MNHEY and SVGAGI. The ends lost 6 bases at V and 0 bases at J; junction bases unmatched: 5. The CDR3 sequence is 15 residues long.

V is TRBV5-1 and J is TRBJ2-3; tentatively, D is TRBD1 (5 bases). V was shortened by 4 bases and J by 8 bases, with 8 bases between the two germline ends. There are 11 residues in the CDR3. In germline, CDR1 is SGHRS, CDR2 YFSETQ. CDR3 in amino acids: CASSVQGTQYF. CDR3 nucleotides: TGCGCCAGCAGCGTCCAGGGTACGCAGTATTTT.

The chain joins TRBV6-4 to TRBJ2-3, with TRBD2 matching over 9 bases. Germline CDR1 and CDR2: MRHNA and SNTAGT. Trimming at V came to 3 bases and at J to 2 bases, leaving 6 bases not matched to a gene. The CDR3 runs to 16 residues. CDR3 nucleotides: TGTGCCAGCAGTGATCTAGCGGGACGGCACACAGATACGCAGTATTTT. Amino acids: CASSDLAGRHTDTQYF.

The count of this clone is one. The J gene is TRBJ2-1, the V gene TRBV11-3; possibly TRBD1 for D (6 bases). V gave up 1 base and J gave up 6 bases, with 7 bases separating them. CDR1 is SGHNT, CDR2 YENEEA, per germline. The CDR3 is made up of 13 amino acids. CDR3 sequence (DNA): TGTGCCAGCAGCTTAGGAGGGGGCAATGAGCAGTTCTTC. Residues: CASSLGGGNEQFF.

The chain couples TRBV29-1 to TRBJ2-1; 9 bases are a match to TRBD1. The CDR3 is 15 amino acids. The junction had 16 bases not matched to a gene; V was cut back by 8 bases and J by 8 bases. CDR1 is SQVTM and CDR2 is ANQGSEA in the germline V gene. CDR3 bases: TGCAGCCTATTCCCCGGGACAGGGTTGTACGATGAGCAGTTCTTC. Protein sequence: CSLFPGTGLYDEQFF.

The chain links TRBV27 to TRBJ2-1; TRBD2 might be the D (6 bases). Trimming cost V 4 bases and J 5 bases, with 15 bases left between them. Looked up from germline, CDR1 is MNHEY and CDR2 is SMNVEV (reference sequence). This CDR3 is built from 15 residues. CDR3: CASSSERASDNEQFF. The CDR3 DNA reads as TGTGCCAGCAGTTCGGAGCGGGCATCAGACAATGAGCAGTTCTTC.

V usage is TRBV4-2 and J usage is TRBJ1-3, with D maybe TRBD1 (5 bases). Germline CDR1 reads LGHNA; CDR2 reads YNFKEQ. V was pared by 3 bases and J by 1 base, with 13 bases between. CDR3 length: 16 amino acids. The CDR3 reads CASSQGVLNSGNTIYF. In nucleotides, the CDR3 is TGTGCCAGCAGCCAGGGGGTTTTGAATTCTGGAAACACCATATATTTT.

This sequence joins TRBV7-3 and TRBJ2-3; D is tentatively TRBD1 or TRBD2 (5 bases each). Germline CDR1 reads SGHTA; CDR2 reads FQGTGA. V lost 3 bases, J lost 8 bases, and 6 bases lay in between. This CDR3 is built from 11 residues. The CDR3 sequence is CASSFGGTQYF. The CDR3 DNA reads TGTGCCAGCAGCTTTGGGGGTACGCAGTATTTT.

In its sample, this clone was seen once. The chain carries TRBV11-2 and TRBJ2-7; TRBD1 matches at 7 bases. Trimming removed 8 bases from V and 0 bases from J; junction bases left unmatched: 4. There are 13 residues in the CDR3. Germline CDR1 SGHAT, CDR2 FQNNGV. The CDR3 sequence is CASLGDSSYEQYF. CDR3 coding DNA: TGTGCCAGCCTGGGGGACAGCTCCTACGAGCAGTACTTC.

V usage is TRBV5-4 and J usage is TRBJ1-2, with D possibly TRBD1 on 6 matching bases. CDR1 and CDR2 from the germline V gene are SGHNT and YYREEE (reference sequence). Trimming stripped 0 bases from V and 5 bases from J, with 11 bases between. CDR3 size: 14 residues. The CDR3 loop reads CASSLDGGGYGYTF. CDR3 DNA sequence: TGTGCCAGCAGCTTGGATGGAGGGGGGTATGGCTACACCTTC.

CDR3 DNA: TGTGCCTGGAATCTGGGCTATGGCTACACCTTC. Its protein is CAWNLGYGYTF. This rearrangement joins TRBV30 to TRBJ1-2, with D unclear. V was pared by 4 bases and J by 4 bases, with 7 bases between. The CDR3 length is 11 residues. CDR1 is GTSNPN and CDR2 is SVGIG in the germline V gene (reference sequence). The full variable domain, with the rest looked up from reference TRBV30 and TRBJ1-2, is SQTIHQWPATLVQPVGSPLSLECTVEGTSNPNLYWYRQAAGRGLQLLFYSVGIGQISSEVPQNLSASRPQDRQFILSSKKLLLSDSGFYLCAWNLGYGYTFGSGTRLTVV.

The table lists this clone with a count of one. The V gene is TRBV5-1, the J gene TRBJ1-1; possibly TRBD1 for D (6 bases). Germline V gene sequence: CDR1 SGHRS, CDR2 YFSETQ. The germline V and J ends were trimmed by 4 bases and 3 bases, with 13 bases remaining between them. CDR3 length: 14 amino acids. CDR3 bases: TGCGCCAGCAGCCAGGAGGGGGGCTACACTGAAGCTTTCTTT. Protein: CASSQEGGYTEAFF.

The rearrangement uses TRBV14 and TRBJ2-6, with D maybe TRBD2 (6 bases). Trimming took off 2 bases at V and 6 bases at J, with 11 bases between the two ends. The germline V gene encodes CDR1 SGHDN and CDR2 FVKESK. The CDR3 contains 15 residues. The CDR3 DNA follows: TGTGCCAGCAGCCAATGGCGGGACGAGGCCAACGTCCTGACTTTC. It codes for CASSQWRDEANVLTF.

The CDR3 here is CAISERLAGDPSSNIQYF. The DNA of the CDR3 is TGTGCCATCAGTGAAAGACTAGCGGGGGACCCGTCCTCAAACATTCAGTACTTC. The gene calls are TRBV10-3 and TRBJ2-4; 12 positions match TRBD2. Germline lookup yields CDR1 ENHRY and CDR2 SYGVKD. V was pared by 3 bases and J by 6 bases, with 12 bases of the junction left unmatched. The CDR3 consists of 18 residues.

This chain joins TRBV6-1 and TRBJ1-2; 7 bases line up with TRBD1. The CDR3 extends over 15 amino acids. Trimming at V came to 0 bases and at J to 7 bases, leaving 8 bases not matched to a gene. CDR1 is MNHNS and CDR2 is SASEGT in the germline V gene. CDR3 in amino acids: CASSEAHRGTGGYTF. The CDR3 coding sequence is TGTGCCAGCAGTGAAGCCCACAGGGGTACAGGTGGCTACACCTTC.

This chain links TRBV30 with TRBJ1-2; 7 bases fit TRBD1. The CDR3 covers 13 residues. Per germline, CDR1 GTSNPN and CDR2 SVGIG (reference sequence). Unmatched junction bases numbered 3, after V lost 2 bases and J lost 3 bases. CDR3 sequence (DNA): TGTGCCTGGAGTAGCGGGACAGACTATGGCTACACCTTC. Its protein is CAWSSGTDYGYTF. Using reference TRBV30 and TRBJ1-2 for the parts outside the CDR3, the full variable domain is SQTIHQWPATLVQPVGSPLSLECTVEGTSNPNLYWYRQAAGRGLQLLFYSVGIGQISSEVPQNLSASRPQDRQFILSSKKLLLSDSGFYLCAWSSGTDYGYTFGSGTRLTVV.

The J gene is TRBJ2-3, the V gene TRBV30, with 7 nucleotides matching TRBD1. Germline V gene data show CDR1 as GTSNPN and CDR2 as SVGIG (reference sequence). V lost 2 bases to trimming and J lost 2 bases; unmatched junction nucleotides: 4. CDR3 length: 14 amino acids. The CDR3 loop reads CAWSRGQNTDTQYF. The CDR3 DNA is TGTGCCTGGAGTCGGGGACAGAACACAGATACGCAGTATTTT. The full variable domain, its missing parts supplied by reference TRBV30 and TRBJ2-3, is SQTIHQWPATLVQPVGSPLSLECTVEGTSNPNLYWYRQAAGRGLQLLFYSVGIGQISSEVPQNLSASRPQDRQFILSSKKLLLSDSGFYLCAWSRGQNTDTQYFGPGTRLTVL.